This T cell receptor beta chain appears in the sequencing data of a study of identical twins. Study-level results: In beta out-of-frame sequences, the excess sharing between twins was weaker. For cord blood, abundant beta clonotypes had fewer insertions, unlike memory repertoires, which showed none. Instead of following the same donors, the conclusions were based on cross-sectional statistical analysis.

A universal primer binding site was introduced by template switching. The final cDNA contained unique molecular identifiers. From the 5' RACE reads, TCRdb called clonotypes with MiXCR, one entry per CDR3 protein. The sample yields roughly 250,000 distinct CDR3 sequences, around 7% seen once. Germline V CDR1 and CDR2: LNHNV, YYDKDF (reference sequence). CDR3 length equals 16 residues. This clonotype came up a few times. The antigen remains unidentified. The junction and the germline gene differ at one end; a read error may be behind it. These records were also assigned to another study, of yellow fever vaccine responses in identical twins.

The J gene is TRBJ2-5, the V gene TRBV15; TRBD2 aligns across 10 bases. This TCR was sampled from a woman under 30 in good health. The specimen sequenced was memory (CD45RO+) T cells sorted from blood. The CDR3 sequence is CATSSKREGPQESQYF. The DNA for the CDR3 is TGTGCCACCAGCAGTAAGCGGGAGGGGCCCCAAGAGAGCCAGTACTTC. The full variable domain, its missing parts supplied by reference TRBV15 and TRBJ2-5, is DAMVIQNPRYQVTQFGKPVTLSCSQTLNHNVMYWYQQKSSQAPKLLFHYYDKDFNNEADTPDNFQSRRPNTSFCFLDIRSPGLGDTAMYLCATSSKREGPQESQYFGPGTRLLVL.